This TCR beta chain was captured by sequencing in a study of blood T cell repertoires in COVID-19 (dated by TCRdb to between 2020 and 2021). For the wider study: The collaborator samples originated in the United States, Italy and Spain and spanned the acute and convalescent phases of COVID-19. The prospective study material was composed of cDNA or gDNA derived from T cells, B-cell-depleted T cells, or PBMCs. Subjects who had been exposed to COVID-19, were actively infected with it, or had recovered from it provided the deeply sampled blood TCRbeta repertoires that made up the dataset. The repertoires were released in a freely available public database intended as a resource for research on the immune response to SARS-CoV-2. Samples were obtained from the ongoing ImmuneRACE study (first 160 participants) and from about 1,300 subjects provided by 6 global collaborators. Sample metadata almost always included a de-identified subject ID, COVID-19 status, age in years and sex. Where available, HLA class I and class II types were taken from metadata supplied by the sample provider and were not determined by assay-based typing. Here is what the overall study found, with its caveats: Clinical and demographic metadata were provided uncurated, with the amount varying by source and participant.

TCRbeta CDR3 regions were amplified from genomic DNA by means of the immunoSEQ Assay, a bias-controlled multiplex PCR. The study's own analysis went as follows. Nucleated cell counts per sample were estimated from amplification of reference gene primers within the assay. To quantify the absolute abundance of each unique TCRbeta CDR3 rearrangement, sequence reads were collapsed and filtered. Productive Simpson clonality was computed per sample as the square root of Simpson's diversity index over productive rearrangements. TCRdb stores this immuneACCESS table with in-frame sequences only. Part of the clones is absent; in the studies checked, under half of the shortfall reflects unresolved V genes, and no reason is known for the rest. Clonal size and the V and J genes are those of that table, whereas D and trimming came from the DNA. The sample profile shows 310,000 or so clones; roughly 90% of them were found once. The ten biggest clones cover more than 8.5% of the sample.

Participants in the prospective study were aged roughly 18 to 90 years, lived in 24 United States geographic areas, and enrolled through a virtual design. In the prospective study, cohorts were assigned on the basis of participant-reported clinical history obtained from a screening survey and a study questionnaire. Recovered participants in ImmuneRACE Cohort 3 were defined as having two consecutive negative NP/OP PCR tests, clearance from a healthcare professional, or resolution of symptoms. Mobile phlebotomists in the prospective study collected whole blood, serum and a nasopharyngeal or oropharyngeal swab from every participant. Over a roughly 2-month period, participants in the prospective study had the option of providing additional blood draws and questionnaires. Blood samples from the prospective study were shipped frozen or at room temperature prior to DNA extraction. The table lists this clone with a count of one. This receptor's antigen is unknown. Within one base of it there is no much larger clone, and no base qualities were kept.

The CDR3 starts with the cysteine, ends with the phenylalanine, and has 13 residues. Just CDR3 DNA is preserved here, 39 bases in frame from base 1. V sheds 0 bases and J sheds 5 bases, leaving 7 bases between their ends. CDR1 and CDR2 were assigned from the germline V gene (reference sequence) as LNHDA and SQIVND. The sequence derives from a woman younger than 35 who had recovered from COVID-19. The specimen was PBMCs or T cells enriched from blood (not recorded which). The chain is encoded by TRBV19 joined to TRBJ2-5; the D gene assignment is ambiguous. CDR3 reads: CASSIDNFETQYF. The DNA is TGTGCCAGTAGTATAGATAACTTCGAGACCCAGTACTTC.